These 2 T cell receptor beta chains were all obtained from the same sample, sequenced in a study of T cell responses to AZD1222 COVID-19 vaccine. The assay was immunoSEQ multiplex PCR, and TCRdb's table has in-frame clones only and misses some. The table shows approximately 120,000 clones, with about 87% occurring only once. Here the sequenced sample was peripheral blood, taken on day 0 of AZD1222 vaccination. The receptors originated from an adult in good health.

The chain links TRBV3-1 (or the pseudogene TRBV3-2) to TRBJ1-2; TRBD1 is a possible D gene (5 bases). The CDR3 runs 18 residues. The germline V gene has CDR1 LGHDT and CDR2 YNNKEL (reference sequence). V lost 1 base to trimming and J lost 4 bases, with 22 bases between them. The CDR3 DNA reads TGTGCCAGCAGCCAAGCTCGACAGCGAGTTCAACTTTCCTATGGCTACACCTTC. This gives the protein CASSQARQRVQLSYGYTF.

The chain uses TRBV12-5 and TRBJ2-3, with D unclear. Germline V gene sequence: CDR1 LGHNT, CDR2 FRNRAP. V was clipped by 3 bases and J by 6 bases, with 10 bases between them. This CDR3 has 13 amino acids. The DNA of the CDR3 is TGTGCTAGTGGTTTAAGTGAAAGGGATACGCAGTATTTT. It codes for CASGLSERDTQYF.